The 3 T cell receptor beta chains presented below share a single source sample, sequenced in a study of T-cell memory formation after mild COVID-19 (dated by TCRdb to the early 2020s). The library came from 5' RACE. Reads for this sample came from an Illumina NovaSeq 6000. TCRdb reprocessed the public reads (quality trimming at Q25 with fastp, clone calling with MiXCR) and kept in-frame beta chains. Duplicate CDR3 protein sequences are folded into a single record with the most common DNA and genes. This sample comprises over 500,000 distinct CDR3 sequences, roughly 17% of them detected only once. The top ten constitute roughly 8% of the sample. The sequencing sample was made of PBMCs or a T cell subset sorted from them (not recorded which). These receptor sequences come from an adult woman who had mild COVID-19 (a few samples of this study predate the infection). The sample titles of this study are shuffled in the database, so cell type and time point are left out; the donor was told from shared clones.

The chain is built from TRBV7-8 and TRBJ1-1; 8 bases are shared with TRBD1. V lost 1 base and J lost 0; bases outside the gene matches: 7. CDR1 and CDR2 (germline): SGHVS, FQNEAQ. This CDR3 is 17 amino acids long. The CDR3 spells CASSLGQQGEMNTEAFF. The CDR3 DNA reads TGTGCCAGCAGCTTAGGCCAACAGGGGGAAATGAACACTGAAGCTTTCTTT.

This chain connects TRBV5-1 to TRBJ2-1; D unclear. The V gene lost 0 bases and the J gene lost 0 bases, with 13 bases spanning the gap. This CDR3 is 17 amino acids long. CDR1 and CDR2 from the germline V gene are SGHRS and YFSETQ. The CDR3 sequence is CASSLAGSASSYNEQFF. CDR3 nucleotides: TGCGCCAGCAGCTTGGCCGGGTCCGCCAGCTCCTACAATGAGCAGTTCTTC. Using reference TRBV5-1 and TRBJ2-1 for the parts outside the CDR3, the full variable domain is KAGVTQTPRYLIKTRGQQVTLSCSPISGHRSVSWYQQTPGQGLQFLFEYFSETQRNKGNFPGRFSGRQFSNSRSEMNVSTLELGDSALYLCASSLAGSASSYNEQFFGPGTRLTVL.

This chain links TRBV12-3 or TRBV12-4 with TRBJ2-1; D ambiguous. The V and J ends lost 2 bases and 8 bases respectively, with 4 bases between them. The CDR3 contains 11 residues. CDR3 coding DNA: TGTGCCAGCAGTTTACTCCATGAGCAGTTCTTC. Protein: CASSLLHEQFF.